The source of this T cell receptor beta chain is a study of T cells in Graves' hyperthyroidism and ophthalmopathy. Turning to this clonotype: The antigen is unknown.

Study conclusions and caveats: Ophthalmopathy and stable hyperthyroidism were told apart by a 13 V-J model.

TCR beta CDR3 regions were amplified from RNA transcripts. Researchers ran a first-round RT-PCR on the TCR CDR3 using the HTBI primer set. TCRdb independently ran MiXCR on the multiplex PCR reads; one entry per CDR3 protein. The sample gives about 560,000 distinct CDR3 sequences, about a sixth of which show up once; around 7.3% is in the top ten. V lost 1 base, J lost 0 bases, and 4 bases stayed unmatched. The germline CDR1 and CDR2 sequences are LNHDA and SQIVND (reference sequence). This CDR3 is built from 18 residues. Hyperthyroidism of Graves' type that showed no ophthalmopathy progression within 18 months was stable.

This receptor was obtained from a woman between 25 and 40 years old with Graves' hyperthyroidism. The source material was blood. The chain employs TRBV19 and TRBJ2-4; 12 nucleotides line up with TRBD1. In nucleotides, the CDR3 is TGTGCCAGTAGTATAGGGGACAGGGGGCTGTTAGCCAAAAACATTCAGTACTTC. It codes for CASSIGDRGLLAKNIQYF.